This is a list of T cell receptor beta chains from one sample in a study of monozygotic twins with cystic fibrosis. Profiling relied on immunoSEQ multiplex PCR, and the TCRdb table lists in-frame clones only, not all of them. The data hold over 30,000 clones, with more than 60% observed a single time. The sequenced sample consisted of blood. The receptors derive from a girl aged 5 to 17 with cystic fibrosis. Both conserved end residues are part of each CDR3. The D gene is left open where the match is weak. Rows may omit the clone size; those that give it use once, few, many or a size class.

J gene: TRBJ2-7
D gene: TRBD1
clone size: .
V gene: TRBV28
CDR3 protein: CASSAGTDYEQYF
CDR3 DNA: TGTGCCAGCAGCGCTGGGACAGACTACGAGCAGTACTTC

J gene: TRBJ1-1
D gene: .
clone size: .
V gene: TRBV9
CDR3 protein: CASSATLNTEAFF
CDR3 DNA: TGTGCCAGCAGCGCTACTTTGAACACTGAAGCTTTCTTT

J gene: TRBJ2-3
D gene: .
clone size: few
V gene: TRBV18
CDR3 protein: CASSPLDTDTQYF
CDR3 DNA: TGTGCCAGCTCACCACTCGACACAGATACGCAGTATTTT

J gene: TRBJ1-1
D gene: .
clone size: .
V gene: TRBV4-3
CDR3 protein: CASSQEQGYTEAFF
CDR3 DNA: TGCGCCAGCAGCCAAGAACAGGGTTACACTGAAGCTTTCTTT

J gene: TRBJ1-1
D gene: .
clone size: .
V gene: TRBV7-9
CDR3 protein: CASSPLNSEAFF
CDR3 DNA: TGTGCCAGCAGCCCGCTAAACTCTGAAGCTTTCTTT

J gene: TRBJ2-2
D gene: .
clone size: .
V gene: TRBV2
CDR3 protein: CASSPQTTAGELFF
CDR3 DNA: TGTGCCAGCAGTCCCCAGACGACAGCCGGGGAGCTGTTTTTT

J gene: TRBJ1-5
D gene: .
clone size: once
V gene: TRBV7-2
CDR3 protein: CASSLRQTVGSNQPQHF
CDR3 DNA: TGTGCCAGCAGCCTAAGACAGACCGTCGGGAGCAATCAGCCCCAGCATTTT

J gene: TRBJ1-1
D gene: .
clone size: .
V gene: TRBV6-6
CDR3 protein: CASRERINTEAFF
CDR3 DNA: TGTGCCAGTAGGGAGAGGATAAACACTGAAGCTTTCTTT

J gene: TRBJ1-1
D gene: .
clone size: once
V gene: TRBV6-6
CDR3 protein: CASSTNFRLSEAFF
CDR3 DNA: TGTGCCAGCAGCACCAACTTCAGGTTAAGTGAAGCTTTCTTT

J gene: TRBJ2-7
D gene: .
clone size: .
V gene: TRBV7-3
CDR3 protein: CASSLVGSGEQYF
CDR3 DNA: TGTGCCAGCAGCTTGGTCGGGTCGGGCGAGCAGTACTTC

J gene: TRBJ2-7
D gene: .
clone size: few
V gene: TRBV27
CDR3 protein: CASSSLGAGEYF
CDR3 DNA: TGTGCCAGCAGTTCCCTGGGTGCAGGGGAGTACTTC

J gene: TRBJ1-5
D gene: .
clone size: few
V gene: TRBV19
CDR3 protein: CASRTVGNQPQHF
CDR3 DNA: TGTGCCAGTAGAACGGTCGGTAATCAGCCCCAGCATTTT

J gene: TRBJ1-5
D gene: .
clone size: .
V gene: TRBV19
CDR3 protein: CASSMRAGSGQPQHF
CDR3 DNA: TGTGCCAGTAGTATGCGGGCAGGTTCCGGTCAGCCCCAGCATTTT

J gene: TRBJ1-5
D gene: .
clone size: once
V gene: TRBV30
CDR3 protein: CAWSVKQGSNQPQHF
CDR3 DNA: TGTGCCTGGAGTGTTAAGCAGGGAAGCAATCAGCCCCAGCATTTT

J gene: TRBJ2-1
D gene: TRBD1
clone size: .
V gene: TRBV7-6
CDR3 protein: CASSTRQGAYNEQFF
CDR3 DNA: TGTGCCAGCAGCACGCGACAGGGGGCCTACAATGAGCAGTTCTTC

J gene: TRBJ2-2
D gene: .
clone size: once
V gene: TRBV4-1
CDR3 protein: CASSQEVRGWLDTGELFF
CDR3 DNA: TGCGCCAGCAGCCAAGAAGTCCGGGGGTGGTTGGACACCGGGGAGCTGTTTTTT

J gene: TRBJ1-4
D gene: .
clone size: .
V gene: TRBV6-6
CDR3 protein: CASSQEIRNEKLFF
CDR3 DNA: TGTGCCAGCAGTCAAGAGATCAGGAATGAAAAACTGTTTTTT

J gene: TRBJ1-1
D gene: .
clone size: .
V gene: TRBV23-1
CDR3 protein: CASSVGKRMNTEAFF
CDR3 DNA: TGCGCCAGTTCAGTAGGGAAAAGGATGAACACTGAAGCTTTCTTT

J gene: TRBJ1-1
D gene: .
clone size: .
V gene: TRBV4-1
CDR3 protein: CASRDSQLGDTEAFF
CDR3 DNA: TGCGCCAGCAGGGACAGCCAGTTGGGGGACACTGAAGCTTTCTTT

J gene: TRBJ2-7
D gene: TRBD2
clone size: .
V gene: TRBV29-1
CDR3 protein: CSVMTSGKTYEQYF
CDR3 DNA: TGCAGCGTTATGACTAGCGGGAAGACCTACGAGCAGTACTTC

J gene: TRBJ2-3
D gene: .
clone size: .
V gene: TRBV5-1
CDR3 protein: CASSSRTQSTDTQYF
CDR3 DNA: TGCGCCAGCAGCTCCCGTACGCAGAGCACAGATACGCAGTATTTT

J gene: TRBJ2-4
D gene: .
clone size: few
V gene: TRBV6-1
CDR3 protein: CASSAPIGSGMEGDIQYF
CDR3 DNA: TGTGCCAGCAGTGCCCCAATAGGTAGCGGCATGGAGGGGGACATTCAGTACTTC

J gene: TRBJ2-1
D gene: TRBD2
clone size: .
V gene: TRBV6-4
CDR3 protein: CASSDSWGGNEQFF
CDR3 DNA: TGTGCCAGCAGTGACTCTTGGGGGGGGAATGAGCAGTTCTTC

J gene: TRBJ1-5
D gene: .
clone size: few
V gene: TRBV27
CDR3 protein: CASSSGTNHQPQHF
CDR3 DNA: TGTGCCAGCAGCTCCGGGACAAATCATCAGCCCCAGCATTTT

J gene: TRBJ1-1
D gene: .
clone size: .
V gene: TRBV5-5
CDR3 protein: CASSPDWGTEAFF
CDR3 DNA: TGTGCCAGCAGCCCTGATTGGGGAACTGAAGCTTTCTTT

J gene: TRBJ1-1
D gene: .
clone size: .
V gene: TRBV10-2
CDR3 protein: CASSAGTEAFF
CDR3 DNA: TGCGCCAGCAGTGCGGGGACTGAAGCTTTCTTT

J gene: TRBJ1-2
D gene: TRBD1
clone size: .
V gene: TRBV15
CDR3 protein: CATSTYFDREVGGYTF
CDR3 DNA: TGTGCCACCAGCACCTACTTCGACAGGGAGGTTGGTGGCTACACCTTC

J gene: TRBJ2-2
D gene: TRBD1
clone size: few
V gene: TRBV11-2
CDR3 protein: CASSLGSGGVAGELFF
CDR3 DNA: TGTGCCAGCAGCTTAGGATCAGGGGGTGTTGCCGGGGAGCTGTTTTTT

J gene: TRBJ2-3
D gene: TRBD2
clone size: .
V gene: TRBV15
CDR3 protein: CATSRDLGLADTDTQYF
CDR3 DNA: TGTGCCACCAGCAGAGATCTGGGGCTAGCGGACACAGATACGCAGTATTTT

J gene: TRBJ1-1
D gene: .
clone size: .
V gene: TRBV29-1
CDR3 protein: CSVQSQVSGPEAFF
CDR3 DNA: TGCAGCGTCCAATCACAGGTTTCGGGCCCTGAAGCTTTCTTT

J gene: TRBJ1-5
D gene: .
clone size: .
V gene: TRBV10-2
CDR3 protein: CASSHTSNQPQHF
CDR3 DNA: TGCGCCAGCAGTCACACTAGCAATCAGCCCCAGCATTTT

J gene: TRBJ2-7
D gene: .
clone size: few
V gene: TRBV12-1
CDR3 protein: CASSSRDSSYEQYF
CDR3 DNA: TGTGCCAGCAGCTCCCGGGACAGCAGCTACGAGCAGTACTTC

J gene: TRBJ1-5
D gene: .
clone size: few
V gene: TRBV2
CDR3 protein: CASRANRAGSNQPQHF
CDR3 DNA: TGTGCCAGCAGAGCAAACAGGGCCGGATCGAATCAGCCCCAGCATTTT

J gene: TRBJ2-1
D gene: .
clone size: .
V gene: TRBV4-3
CDR3 protein: CASSQGRGPLYNEQFF
CDR3 DNA: TGCGCCAGCAGCCAAGGCAGGGGCCCCCTTTACAATGAGCAGTTCTTC

J gene: TRBJ1-3
D gene: .
clone size: .
V gene: TRBV13
CDR3 protein: CASSPSRGIFSGNTIYF
CDR3 DNA: TGTGCCAGCAGCCCCAGCAGGGGAATATTCTCTGGAAACACCATATATTTT

J gene: TRBJ1-2
D gene: .
clone size: .
V gene: TRBV6-1
CDR3 protein: CASSELGGGGYTF
CDR3 DNA: TGTGCCAGCAGTGAACTCGGGGGAGGTGGCTACACCTTC

J gene: TRBJ2-1
D gene: TRBD2
clone size: .
V gene: TRBV7-3
CDR3 protein: CASSPGTSGNEQFF
CDR3 DNA: TGTGCCAGCAGCCCCGGGACTAGCGGCAATGAGCAGTTCTTC

J gene: TRBJ2-5
D gene: .
clone size: .
V gene: TRBV14
CDR3 protein: CASSQAGVTVRQYF
CDR3 DNA: TGTGCCAGCAGCCAAGCGGGCGTGACAGTCCGCCAGTACTTC

J gene: TRBJ1-1
D gene: TRBD1
clone size: .
V gene: TRBV29-1
CDR3 protein: CSTTGTGDTEAFF
CDR3 DNA: TGCAGCACAACCGGGACAGGGGACACTGAAGCTTTCTTT

J gene: TRBJ1-2
D gene: TRBD1
clone size: .
V gene: TRBV7-9
CDR3 protein: CASNNGDRGLGYTF
CDR3 DNA: TGTGCCAGCAATAACGGCGACAGGGGGCTTGGCTACACCTTC

J gene: TRBJ2-7
D gene: .
clone size: few
V gene: TRBV5-8
CDR3 protein: CASSFSYEQYF
CDR3 DNA: TGTGCCAGCAGCTTTAGCTACGAGCAGTACTTC

J gene: TRBJ2-2
D gene: TRBD1
clone size: .
V gene: TRBV5-5
CDR3 protein: CASSLATGTGLWTGELFF
CDR3 DNA: TGTGCCAGCAGCTTGGCCACCGGGACAGGTCTTTGGACCGGGGAGCTGTTTTTT

J gene: TRBJ2-1
D gene: .
clone size: .
V gene: TRBV9
CDR3 protein: CASSVDGRETYNEQFF
CDR3 DNA: TGTGCCAGCAGCGTAGACGGCAGGGAAACCTACAATGAGCAGTTCTTC

J gene: TRBJ2-1
D gene: .
clone size: .
V gene: TRBV4-1
CDR3 protein: CASSQGSGSSYNEQFF
CDR3 DNA: TGCGCCAGCAGCCAGGGATCCGGGAGTTCCTACAATGAGCAGTTCTTC

J gene: TRBJ2-1
D gene: .
clone size: .
V gene: TRBV20-1
CDR3 protein: CSAKRGSEQFF
CDR3 DNA: TGCAGTGCCAAAAGGGGTAGTGAGCAGTTCTTC

J gene: TRBJ2-7
D gene: TRBD1
clone size: .
V gene: TRBV10-3
CDR3 protein: CAISMTGAGYEQYF
CDR3 DNA: TGTGCCATCAGCATGACAGGGGCGGGCTACGAGCAGTACTTC

J gene: TRBJ1-5
D gene: .
clone size: .
V gene: TRBV30
CDR3 protein: CAWSAGGNQPQHF
CDR3 DNA: TGTGCCTGGAGTGCAGGGGGCAATCAGCCCCAGCATTTT

J gene: TRBJ1-2
D gene: TRBD1
clone size: .
V gene: TRBV29-1
CDR3 protein: CSVDSRGPDGYTF
CDR3 DNA: TGCAGCGTTGATAGCAGGGGGCCCGATGGCTACACCTTC

J gene: TRBJ1-4
D gene: .
clone size: .
V gene: TRBV5-1
CDR3 protein: CASSLWGYRGEKLFF
CDR3 DNA: TGCGCCAGCAGCTTGTGGGGATATAGAGGAGAAAAACTGTTTTTT

J gene: TRBJ1-2
D gene: .
clone size: .
V gene: TRBV28
CDR3 protein: CASSPTANYGYTF
CDR3 DNA: TGTGCCAGCAGCCCGACCGCCAATTATGGCTACACCTTC

J gene: TRBJ2-3
D gene: TRBD2
clone size: .
V gene: TRBV7-2
CDR3 protein: CASSPGTSDGWATQYF
CDR3 DNA: TGTGCCAGCAGCCCTGGGACTAGCGATGGCTGGGCTACGCAGTATTTT

J gene: TRBJ2-5
D gene: .
clone size: few
V gene: TRBV7-9
CDR3 protein: CASRSRTELQETQYF
CDR3 DNA: TGTGCCAGCAGATCCCGGACGGAATTACAAGAGACCCAGTACTTC

J gene: TRBJ2-5
D gene: .
clone size: .
V gene: TRBV28
CDR3 protein: CASALGGSGETQYF
CDR3 DNA: TGTGCCAGCGCCCTTGGAGGGTCCGGAGAGACCCAGTACTTC

J gene: TRBJ1-2
D gene: .
clone size: .
V gene: TRBV4-1
CDR3 protein: CASSQDRQDRYGYTF
CDR3 DNA: TGCGCCAGCAGCCAAGATCGACAGGACCGTTATGGCTACACCTTC

J gene: TRBJ1-1
D gene: .
clone size: .
V gene: TRBV5-6
CDR3 protein: CASSVLSFRIKAFF
CDR3 DNA: TGTGCCAGCAGCGTGTTGAGCTTCCGGATTAAAGCTTTCTTT

J gene: TRBJ1-1
D gene: TRBD1
clone size: few
V gene: TRBV19
CDR3 protein: CASISKGQVNTEAFF
CDR3 DNA: TGTGCCAGTATAAGCAAAGGACAGGTGAACACTGAAGCTTTCTTT

J gene: TRBJ1-1
D gene: .
clone size: .
V gene: TRBV27
CDR3 protein: CASWGSRVPAEAFF
CDR3 DNA: TGTGCCAGTTGGGGATCAAGGGTTCCGGCTGAAGCTTTCTTT